These T cell receptor beta chains were read from a single sample in a study of blood T cell repertoires in COVID-19. Sequencing used immunoSEQ multiplex PCR; TCRdb keeps in-frame clones, though not all of them. Counted here are 180,000 or so clones, about nine tenths occurring once; the ten biggest clones make up 1.6%. The sequenced sample consisted of peripheral blood. The receptor source for this set is a woman between 50 and 59 years old with acute or convalescent COVID-19. The CDR3 runs from the conserved cysteine through the conserved F or W. The order of the fields is J gene, clone size, V gene, D gene, CDR3 protein, CDR3 DNA. A D gene is named only where the DNA matches it firmly. Rows may omit the clone size; those that give it use once, few, many or a size class.

TRBJ1-2 | - | TRBV6-6 | TRBD1 | CASSLSPQGAFGYGYTF | TGTGCCAGCAGTCTCTCCCCCCAGGGGGCCTTCGGCTATGGCTACACCTTC
TRBJ2-5 | - | TRBV2 | - | CASSDGGRFGTQYF | TGTGCCAGCAGTGACGGTGGTCGCTTCGGGACCCAGTACTTC
TRBJ1-5 | - | TRBV20-1 | TRBD1 | CSASRNTGGTQPQHF | TGCAGTGCTAGTCGAAATACAGGGGGTACTCAGCCCCAGCATTTT
TRBJ2-1 | - | TRBV11-2 | - | CASSPGVSLSEQFF | TGTGCCAGCAGCCCCGGGGTCTCCCTCAGTGAGCAGTTCTTC
TRBJ1-6 | - | TRBV29-1 | TRBD1 | CSVGQGANSPLHF | TGCAGCGTTGGACAGGGGGCCAATTCACCCCTCCACTTT
TRBJ2-1 | - | TRBV4-2 | TRBD2 | CASSQDERGGVGNEQFF | TGTGCCAGCAGCCAAGATGAGCGGGGGGGAGTGGGAAATGAGCAGTTCTTC
TRBJ1-2 | - | TRBV12-3/TRBV12-4 | - | CASSPDRPDGYTF | TGTGCCAGCAGTCCCGACAGGCCAGATGGCTACACCTTC
TRBJ2-2 | - | TRBV15 | TRBD2 | CATSRDNYGGAAGELFF | TGTGCCACCAGCAGAGATAACTACGGGGGGGCGGCCGGGGAGCTGTTTTTT
TRBJ2-2 | - | TRBV4-2 | - | CASSGPFGSAGTGELFF | TGTGCCAGCAGCGGACCCTTTGGCTCCGCGGGGACCGGGGAGCTGTTTTTT
TRBJ1-1 | - | TRBV4-1 | TRBD1 | CASSHGQGGTEAFF | TGCGCCAGCAGCCATGGACAGGGCGGTACTGAAGCTTTCTTT
TRBJ2-3 | - | TRBV6-2/TRBV6-3 | TRBD1 | CASSYSPVSGTVSDTQYF | TGTGCCAGCAGTTACTCCCCTGTGTCCGGGACAGTGTCAGATACGCAGTATTTT
TRBJ2-3 | few | TRBV6-5 | TRBD1 | CASSGQGLTDTQYF | TGTGCCAGCAGCGGACAGGGGCTGACAGATACGCAGTATTTT
TRBJ1-2 | few | TRBV6-5 | TRBD1 | CATTGGNGYTF | TGTGCCACAACAGGGGGAAATGGCTACACCTTC
TRBJ2-3 | - | TRBV25-1 | - | CASSASYRRDQTTDTQYF | TGTGCCAGCAGCGCTAGTTACCGGCGGGACCAAACCACAGATACGCAGTATTTT
TRBJ1-5 | - | TRBV9 | - | CASSVGSYSNQPQHF | TGTGCCAGCAGCGTAGGTAGCTATAGCAATCAGCCCCAGCATTTT
TRBJ1-3 | - | TRBV11-2 | - | CASSPDRPPGNTIYF | TGTGCCAGCAGCCCGGACAGACCTCCTGGAAACACCATATATTTT
TRBJ2-7 | - | TRBV9 | TRBD2 | CASSVNPGGPYEQYF | TGTGCCAGCAGCGTCAACCCGGGGGGACCCTACGAGCAGTACTTC
TRBJ2-7 | - | TRBV6-2/TRBV6-3 | - | CASSLDRAYEQYF | TGTGCCAGCAGTCTCGACAGAGCCTACGAGCAGTACTTC
TRBJ2-7 | - | TRBV30 | - | CAWRRDSPIEQYF | TGTGCCTGGCGACGGGACTCGCCGATCGAGCAGTACTTC
TRBJ1-2 | once | TRBV19 | TRBD1 | CASSTTGGGYGYTF | TGTGCCAGTAGTACAACAGGGGGAGGCTATGGCTACACCTTC
TRBJ1-2 | - | TRBV5-1 | - | CASSSTGGSPGYTF | TGCGCCAGCAGCTCCACGGGCGGGAGTCCTGGCTACACCTTC
TRBJ2-1 | - | TRBV29-1 | - | CSVDRLATYNEQFF | TGCAGCGTTGACCGCTTAGCAACCTACAATGAGCAGTTCTTC
TRBJ2-3 | - | TRBV24-1 | - | CATSDRTGTSLDTQYF | TGTGCCACCAGTGATAGAACAGGGACGTCTTTAGATACGCAGTATTTT
TRBJ2-7 | - | TRBV7-2 | TRBD1 | CASSRGTGFYEQYF | TGTGCCAGCAGCCGTGGGACAGGGTTCTACGAGCAGTACTTC
TRBJ1-2 | once | TRBV9 | - | CASSVDLNYGYTF | TGTGCCAGCAGCGTAGATCTGAACTATGGCTACACCTTC
TRBJ2-2 | - | TRBV9 | TRBD2 | CASSVVGGGVGGELFF | TGTGCCAGCAGCGTAGTTGGCGGGGGGGTCGGCGGGGAGCTGTTTTTT
TRBJ1-1 | - | TRBV4-3 | TRBD1 | CASSQDDRGNTEAFF | TGCGCCAGCAGCCAAGATGACAGGGGGAACACTGAAGCTTTCTTT
TRBJ1-2 | - | TRBV5-4 | TRBD1 | CASSLGLNRGKNYGYTF | TGTGCCAGCAGCTTGGGGTTAAACAGGGGGAAAAACTATGGCTACACCTTC
TRBJ1-2 | - | TRBV5-4 | TRBD1 | CASSLAGGQGIGYTF | TGTGCCAGCAGCTTGGCCGGGGGACAGGGGATCGGCTACACCTTC
TRBJ1-6 | - | TRBV15 | - | CATSRDQGFNSPLHF | TGTGCCACCAGCAGAGATCAGGGATTCAATTCACCCCTCCACTTT
TRBJ1-2 | - | TRBV10-3 | - | CAISDNNYGYTF | TGTGCCATCAGTGACAATAACTATGGCTACACCTTC
TRBJ1-1 | - | TRBV18 | TRBD1 | CASSPGQDTEAFF | TGTGCCAGCTCACCGGGACAGGACACTGAAGCTTTCTTT
TRBJ2-7 | once | TRBV27 | - | CASSKTGDLSYEQYF | TGTGCCAGCAGTAAAACAGGGGACTTATCCTACGAGCAGTACTTC
TRBJ1-1 | - | TRBV5-6 | - | CASSRGNTEAFF | TGTGCCAGCAGCCGGGGGAACACTGAAGCTTTCTTT
TRBJ2-7 | - | TRBV6-6 | - | CASSSPGLEVYEQYF | TGTGCCAGCAGTTCCCCGGGACTGGAGGTCTACGAGCAGTACTTC
TRBJ1-2 | few | TRBV28 | TRBD1 | CASTLPGQGYGYTF | TGTGCCAGCACCTTACCGGGACAGGGCTATGGCTACACCTTC
TRBJ1-6 | - | TRBV6-6 | TRBD1 | CASCGTGYNSPLHF | TGTGCCAGCTGCGGGACAGGATATAATTCACCCCTCCACTTT
TRBJ2-2 | few | TRBV10-1 | TRBD1 | CASSEEGQGIANTGELFF | TGCGCCAGCAGTGAGGAGGGACAGGGTATCGCGAACACCGGGGAGCTGTTTTTT
TRBJ2-3 | - | TRBV10-3 | TRBD2 | CAIRPAGDTDTQYF | TGTGCCATCAGACCAGCGGGGGATACAGATACGCAGTATTTT
TRBJ2-2 | - | TRBV11-2 | - | CASSGYTGELFF | TGTGCCAGCAGCGGCTACACCGGGGAGCTGTTTTTT
TRBJ1-2 | - | TRBV5-8 | TRBD1 | CASSLTGVYGYTF | TGTGCCAGCAGCTTAACAGGGGTGTATGGCTACACCTTC
TRBJ1-5 | - | TRBV19 | - | CASSSHTGGSNQPQHF | TGTGCCAGTAGTTCTCACACGGGAGGAAGCAATCAGCCCCAGCATTTT